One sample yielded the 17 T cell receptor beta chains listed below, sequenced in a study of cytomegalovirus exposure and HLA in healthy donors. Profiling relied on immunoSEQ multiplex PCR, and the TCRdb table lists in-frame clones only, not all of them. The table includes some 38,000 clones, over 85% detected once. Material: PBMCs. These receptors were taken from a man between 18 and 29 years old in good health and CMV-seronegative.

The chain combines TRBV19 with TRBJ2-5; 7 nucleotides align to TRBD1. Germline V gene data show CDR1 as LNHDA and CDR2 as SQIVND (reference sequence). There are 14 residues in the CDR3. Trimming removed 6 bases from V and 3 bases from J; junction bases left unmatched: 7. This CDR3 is CASRPTGIEETQYF. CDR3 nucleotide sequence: TGTGCCAGTAGGCCGACAGGGATTGAAGAGACCCAGTACTTC.

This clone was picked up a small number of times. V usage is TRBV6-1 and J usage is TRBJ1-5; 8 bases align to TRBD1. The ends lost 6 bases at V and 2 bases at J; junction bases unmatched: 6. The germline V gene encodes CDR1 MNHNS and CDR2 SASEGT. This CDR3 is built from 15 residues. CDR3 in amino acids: CASRGLTGGNQPQHF. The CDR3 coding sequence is TGTGCCAGCAGAGGCCTGACAGGGGGCAATCAGCCCCAGCATTTT.

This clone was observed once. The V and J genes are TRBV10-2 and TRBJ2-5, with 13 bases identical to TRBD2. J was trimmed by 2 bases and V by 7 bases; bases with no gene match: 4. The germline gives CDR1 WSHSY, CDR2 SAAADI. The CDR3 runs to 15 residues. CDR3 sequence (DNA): TGCGCCAGCAACCAACTAGCGGGAGGGCAAGAGACCCAGTACTTC. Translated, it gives CASNQLAGGQETQYF.

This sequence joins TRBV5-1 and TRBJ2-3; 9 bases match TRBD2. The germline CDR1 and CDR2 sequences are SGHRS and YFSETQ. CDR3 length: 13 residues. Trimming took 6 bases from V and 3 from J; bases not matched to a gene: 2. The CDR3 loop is CASKRGETDTQYF. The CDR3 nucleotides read TGCGCCAGCAAGCGGGGGGAGACAGATACGCAGTATTTT.

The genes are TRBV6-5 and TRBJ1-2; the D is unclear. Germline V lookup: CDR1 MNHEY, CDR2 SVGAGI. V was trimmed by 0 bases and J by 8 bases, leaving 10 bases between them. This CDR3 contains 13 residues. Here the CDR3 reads CASSYSTSGGYTF. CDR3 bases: TGTGCCAGCAGTTACTCGACAAGCGGCGGCTACACCTTC.

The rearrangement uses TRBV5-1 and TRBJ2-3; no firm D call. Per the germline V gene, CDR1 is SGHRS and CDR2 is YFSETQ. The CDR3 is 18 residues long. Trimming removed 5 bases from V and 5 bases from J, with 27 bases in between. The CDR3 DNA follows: TGCGCCAGCAGGAGGTTCGGAGCCCTCACGGGTTTAGAAGATACGCAGTATTTT. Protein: CASRRFGALTGLEDTQYF.

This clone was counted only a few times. CDR3 amino acids: CASSDKNYGYTF. CDR3 coding DNA: TGTGCCAGTAGTGACAAAAACTATGGCTACACCTTC. This rearrangement joins TRBV19 to TRBJ1-2; D unresolved. This CDR3 comprises 12 residues. The V end lost 5 bases, the J end lost 2 bases, and 6 bases lay between the germline ends. Germline CDR1 LNHDA, CDR2 SQIVND (reference sequence).

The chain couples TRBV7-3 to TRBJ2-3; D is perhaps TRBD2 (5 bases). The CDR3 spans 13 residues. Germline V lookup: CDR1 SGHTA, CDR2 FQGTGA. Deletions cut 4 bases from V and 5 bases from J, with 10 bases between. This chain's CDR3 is CASSSGLGDTQYF. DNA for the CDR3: TGTGCCAGCAGCTCCGGACTCGGAGATACGCAGTATTTT.

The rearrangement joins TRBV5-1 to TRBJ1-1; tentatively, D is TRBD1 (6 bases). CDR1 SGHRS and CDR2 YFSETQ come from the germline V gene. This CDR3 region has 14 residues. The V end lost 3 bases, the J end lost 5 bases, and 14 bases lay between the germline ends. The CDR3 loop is CASSWGTGWTEAFF. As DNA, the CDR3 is TGCGCCAGCAGCTGGGGAACAGGGTGGACTGAAGCTTTCTTT. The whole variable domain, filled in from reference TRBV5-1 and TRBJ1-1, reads KAGVTQTPRYLIKTRGQQVTLSCSPISGHRSVSWYQQTPGQGLQFLFEYFSETQRNKGNFPGRFSGRQFSNSRSEMNVSTLELGDSALYLCASSWGTGWTEAFFGQGTRLTVV.

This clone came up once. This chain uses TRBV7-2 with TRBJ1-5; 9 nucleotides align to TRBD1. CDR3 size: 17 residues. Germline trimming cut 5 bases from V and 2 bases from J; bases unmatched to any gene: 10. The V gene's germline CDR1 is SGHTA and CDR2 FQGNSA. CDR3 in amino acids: CASSHTRDREGNQPQHF. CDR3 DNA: TGTGCCAGCAGCCACACTAGGGACAGGGAGGGCAATCAGCCCCAGCATTTT.

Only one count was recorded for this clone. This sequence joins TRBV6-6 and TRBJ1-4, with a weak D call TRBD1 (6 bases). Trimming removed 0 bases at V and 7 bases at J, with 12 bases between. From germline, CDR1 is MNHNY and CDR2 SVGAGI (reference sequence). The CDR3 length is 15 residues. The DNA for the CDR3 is TGTGCCAGCAGTTACTCGGCAGGGGAGCTTGAAAAACTGTTTTTT. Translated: CASSYSAGELEKLFF.

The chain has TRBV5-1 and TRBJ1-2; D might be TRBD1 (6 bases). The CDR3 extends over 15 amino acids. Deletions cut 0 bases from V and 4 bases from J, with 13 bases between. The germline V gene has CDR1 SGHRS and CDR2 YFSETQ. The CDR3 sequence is CASSLALSRGYGYTF. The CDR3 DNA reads TGCGCCAGCAGCTTGGCCTTGAGCAGGGGCTATGGCTACACCTTC.

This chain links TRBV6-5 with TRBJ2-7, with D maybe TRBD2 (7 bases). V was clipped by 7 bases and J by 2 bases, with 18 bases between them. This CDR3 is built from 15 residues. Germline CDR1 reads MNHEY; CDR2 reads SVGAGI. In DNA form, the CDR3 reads TGTGCCAGCATTCCGTATGAGGGGGGGGCCTACGAGCAGTACTTC. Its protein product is CASIPYEGGAYEQYF.

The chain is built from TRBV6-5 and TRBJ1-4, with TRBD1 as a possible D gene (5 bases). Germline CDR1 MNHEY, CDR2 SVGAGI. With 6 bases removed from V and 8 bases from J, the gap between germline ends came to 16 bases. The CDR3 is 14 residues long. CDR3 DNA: TGTGCCAGCAGCCGGGACTTAGGTGGGGAAAAACTGTTTTTT. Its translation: CASSRDLGGEKLFF.

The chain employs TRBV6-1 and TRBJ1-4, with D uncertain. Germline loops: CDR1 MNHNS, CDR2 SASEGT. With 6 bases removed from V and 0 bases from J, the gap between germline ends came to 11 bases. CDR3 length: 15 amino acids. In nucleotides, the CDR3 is TGTGCCAGCAGAGCGAGACCTACAACTAATGAAAAACTGTTTTTT. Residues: CASRARPTTNEKLFF.

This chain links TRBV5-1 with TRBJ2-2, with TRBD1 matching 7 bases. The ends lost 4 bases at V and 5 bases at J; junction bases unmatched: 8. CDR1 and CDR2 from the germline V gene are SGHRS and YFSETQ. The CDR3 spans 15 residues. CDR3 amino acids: CASSKTGWGTGELFF. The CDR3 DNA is TGCGCCAGCAGCAAGACAGGGTGGGGGACCGGGGAGCTGTTTTTT.

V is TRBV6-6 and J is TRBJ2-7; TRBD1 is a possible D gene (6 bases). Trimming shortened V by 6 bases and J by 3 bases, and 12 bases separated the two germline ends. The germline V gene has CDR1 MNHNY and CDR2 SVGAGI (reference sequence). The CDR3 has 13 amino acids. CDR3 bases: TGTGCCAGCAGCCTTGGACAGAACTACGAGCAGTACTTC. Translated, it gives CASSLGQNYEQYF.